The T cell receptor beta chain under discussion was sequenced for a study of control samples from healthy donors and cancer patients. Here immunoSEQ multiplex PCR was the method, and the copy in TCRdb shows in-frame clones only, minus some. The sample records some 71,000 clones, about 92% being singletons. The CDR3 extends over 13 amino acids. Unmatched junction bases numbered 6, after V lost 6 bases and J lost 6 bases. This receptor was obtained from a man in his sixties with colorectal cancer. The sequenced sample consisted of PBMCs. V gene TRBV12-3 or TRBV12-4 combines with J gene TRBJ2-3, with 7 bases that match TRBD2. The CDR3 sequence is CASSRGDLDTQYF. The CDR3 DNA sequence: TGTGCCAGCAGCCGGGGGGACCTGGATACGCAGTATTTT.